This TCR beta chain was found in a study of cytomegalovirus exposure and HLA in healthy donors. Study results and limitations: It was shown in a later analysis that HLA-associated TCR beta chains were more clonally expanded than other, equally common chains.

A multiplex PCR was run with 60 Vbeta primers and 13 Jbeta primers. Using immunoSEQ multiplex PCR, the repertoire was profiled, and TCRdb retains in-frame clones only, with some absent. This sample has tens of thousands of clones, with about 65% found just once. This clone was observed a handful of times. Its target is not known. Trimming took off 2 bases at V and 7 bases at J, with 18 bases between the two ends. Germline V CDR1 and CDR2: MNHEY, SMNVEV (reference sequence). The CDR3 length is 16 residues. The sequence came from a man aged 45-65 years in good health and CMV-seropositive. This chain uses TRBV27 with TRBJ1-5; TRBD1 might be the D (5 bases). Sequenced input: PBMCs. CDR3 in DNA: TGTGCCAGCAGTTTAACCGGGGAGGGGAGGCGGCAGCCCCAGCATTTT. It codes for CASSLTGEGRRQPQHF.